This T cell receptor beta chain derives from a study of cytomegalovirus exposure and HLA in healthy donors. Study-level findings and limits: Earlier analysis found most TCR beta V segments productive about 87% or about 30% of the time.

60 Vbeta and 13 Jbeta primers were used in PCR. Only in-frame clones appear in the TCRdb table, and some are missing; sequencing was by immunoSEQ multiplex PCR. The sample has over 100,000 clones. V was shortened by 7 bases and J by 7 bases, with 14 bases between the two germline ends. CDR1 and CDR2 (germline): MNHNS, SASEGT. The CDR3 consists of 13 residues. Points on this clone: Its antigen is unknown.

The rearrangement joins TRBV6-1 to TRBJ2-1; D is ambiguous. The sequenced sample consisted of PBMCs. This TCR came from a man between 25 and 39 years old in good health and CMV-seronegative. The CDR3 bases are TGTGCCAGCATGTACACCGCGAGGAATGAGCAGTTCTTC. Translation: CASMYTARNEQFF.